This entry lists 27 T cell receptor beta chains sequenced from one sample in a study of blood T cell repertoires in COVID-19. Profiling relied on immunoSEQ multiplex PCR, and the TCRdb table lists in-frame clones only, not all of them. The sample holds some 250,000 clones, 86% seen once. The sequencing sample was made of peripheral blood. These receptor sequences come from a man aged 25 to 45 who had recovered from COVID-19.

This clone occurred a few times. This rearrangement joins TRBV18 to TRBJ2-7, with a possible D match to TRBD1 (6 bases). CDR1 and CDR2 from the germline V gene are KGHSH and LQKENI. V was cut by 5 bases and J by 2 bases, with 10 bases left in between. The CDR3 is 13 amino acids. DNA for the CDR3: TGTGCCAGCTCATGGGACACAACCTACGAGCAGTACTTC. The encoded protein is CASSWDTTYEQYF.

CDR3 residues: CASSPPGNTYNQPQHF. CDR3 DNA: TGTGCCAGCAGCCCGCCAGGGAACACCTACAATCAGCCCCAGCATTTT. The chain joins TRBV28 to TRBJ1-5; D is possibly TRBD1 (5 bases). V was clipped by 6 bases and J by 3 bases, with 18 bases between them. CDR3 length: 16 residues. Germline lookup yields CDR1 MDHEN and CDR2 SYDVKM.

This chain links TRBV5-1 with TRBJ1-2, with 8 bases lining up with TRBD1. Germline CDR1 reads SGHRS; CDR2 reads YFSETQ. The CDR3 consists of 13 residues. Germline trimming cut 2 bases from V and 8 bases from J; bases unmatched to any gene: 5. Here the CDR3 DNA reads TGCGCCAGCAGCTTATCGACAGGGGCGGGCTACACCTTC. As protein: CASSLSTGAGYTF.

The chain is built from TRBV29-1 and TRBJ2-5; 15 bases align to TRBD2. The CDR3 has 14 residues. The junction had 0 bases not matched to a gene; V was cut back by 6 bases and J by 1 base. Looked up from germline, CDR1 is SQVTM and CDR2 is ANQGSEA. Here the CDR3 reads CSVGLAGGQETQYF. In DNA, the CDR3 is TGCAGCGTGGGACTAGCGGGGGGCCAAGAGACCCAGTACTTC.

CDR3 residues: CASSWSGSYNEQFF. The CDR3 DNA reads TGTGCCAGTAGTTGGTCAGGCTCCTACAATGAGCAGTTCTTC. The V call is TRBV19, the J call TRBJ2-1; D gene uncertain. CDR1 and CDR2 from the germline V gene are LNHDA and SQIVND (reference sequence). V was pared by 5 bases and J by 0 bases, with 8 bases between. This CDR3 is 14 amino acids long.

V gene TRBV29-1 combines with J gene TRBJ2-2; 12 nucleotides line up with TRBD2. The CDR3 has 15 amino acids. CDR1 SQVTM and CDR2 ANQGSEA come from the germline V gene. Germline trimming cut 4 bases from V and 7 bases from J; bases unmatched to any gene: 7. The CDR3 DNA sequence: TGCAGCGTTGGGCTAGCGGGGGGGCCTGACGGGGAGCTGTTTTTT. Protein product: CSVGLAGGPDGELFF.

V and J are TRBV5-1 and TRBJ1-2; perhaps TRBD1 as D (5 bases). The germline V and J ends were trimmed by 5 bases and 0 bases, with 23 bases remaining between them. The CDR3 runs 18 residues. Germline V gives CDR1 SGHRS, CDR2 YFSETQ. CDR3 in DNA: TGCGCCAGCAGGGTGTTCGAGGACATTGGGACTTCTAACTATGGCTACACCTTC. This codes for CASRVFEDIGTSNYGYTF.

The chain combines TRBV2 with TRBJ2-2; a possible D gene is TRBD2 (6 bases). V was clipped by 11 bases and J by 6 bases, with 13 bases between them. CDR3 length: 12 amino acids. Looked up from germline, CDR1 is SNHLY and CDR2 is FYNNEI. The CDR3 coding sequence is TGTGCCGCGTCTCAGCGGGCCGGGGAGCTGTTTTTT. Protein: CAASQRAGELFF.

The rearrangement uses TRBV11-2 and TRBJ2-7; D possibly corresponds to TRBD1 (5 bases). This CDR3 spans 14 amino acids. Germline CDR1 is SGHAT and CDR2 is FQNNGV. Deletions cut 4 bases from V and 1 base from J, with 11 bases between. The DNA for the CDR3 is TGTGCCAGCAGCTACTGGGGCCTTTCCTACGAGCAGTACTTC. It codes for CASSYWGLSYEQYF.

The chain combines TRBV6-5 with TRBJ1-6; no clear D. V gave up 2 bases and J gave up 7 bases, with 9 bases separating them. Looked up from germline, CDR1 is MNHEY and CDR2 is SVGAGI. This CDR3 has 14 residues. CDR3 amino acids: CASSYEGRNSPLHF. In DNA, the CDR3 is TGTGCCAGCAGTTACGAGGGTAGGAATTCACCCCTCCACTTT.

The table lists this clone with a few counts. The chain combines TRBV27 with TRBJ2-7; weak D call: TRBD2 (5 bases). The ends were cut back, 8 bases at V and 9 bases at J, with 14 bases in the middle. The CDR3 contains 11 residues. Germline CDR1 is MNHEY and CDR2 is SMNVEV (reference sequence). In DNA form, the CDR3 reads TGTGCCAGCGGACCCCTAGCTGTGCAGTACTTC. It encodes CASGPLAVQYF.

This clone was recorded a few times. The DNA of the CDR3 is TGTGCCAGCAGCTTGGTGGGACAGGGAGCTTTCTTT. This sequence encodes CASSLVGQGAFF. The rearrangement joins TRBV5-4 to TRBJ1-1; the match to TRBD1 covers 9 bases. The CDR3 has 12 residues. V shed 0 bases and J 10 bases; nucleotides not matched to a gene: 1. In germline, CDR1 is SGHNT, CDR2 YYREEE (reference sequence).

J is TRBJ1-1 and V is TRBV5-1, with TRBD1 matching over 7 bases. V lost 0 bases and J lost 5; bases outside the gene matches: 4. Germline V CDR1 and CDR2: SGHRS, YFSETQ. The CDR3 spans 14 residues. The CDR3 DNA is TGCGCCAGCAGCTTGGGAACAGGGGTTACTGAAGCTTTCTTT. Residues: CASSLGTGVTEAFF.

This clone was seen only once. CDR3 region: CASTRTADYEQYF. DNA for the CDR3: TGTGCCAGCACCAGGACAGCTGACTACGAGCAGTACTTC. This chain connects TRBV6-5 to TRBJ2-7; a weak D match, TRBD1 (6 bases). This CDR3 comprises 13 residues. CDR1 is MNHEY, CDR2 SVGAGI, per germline. V lost 7 bases and J 3 bases, leaving 13 bases between the germline ends.

This clone appeared once. The chain employs TRBV11-2 and TRBJ1-1; 9 bases map to TRBD1. Germline lookup yields CDR1 SGHAT and CDR2 FQNNGV. The CDR3 runs to 14 residues. V shed 5 bases and J 6 bases; nucleotides not matched to a gene: 7. The CDR3 loop reads CASSAGQGVAEAFF. The CDR3 DNA reads as TGTGCCAGCAGCGCGGGACAGGGTGTAGCTGAAGCTTTCTTT.

V usage is TRBV3-1 (or the pseudogene TRBV3-2) and J usage is TRBJ2-5; 7 nucleotides agree with TRBD2. The CDR3 consists of 18 residues. J was trimmed by 2 bases and V by 1 base; bases with no gene match: 13. Germline V gives CDR1 LGHDT, CDR2 YNNKEL (reference sequence). CDR3 in DNA: TGTGCCAGCAGCCAAGTGAAGATGGAGCGCGGGGGTCAAGAGACCCAGTACTTC. It specifies CASSQVKMERGGQETQYF.

The chain employs TRBV6-2 or TRBV6-3 and TRBJ2-3; D gene uncertain. V was cut by 2 bases and J by 6 bases, with 6 bases left in between. The V gene's germline CDR1 is MNHEY and CDR2 SVGEGT. This CDR3 is 12 amino acids long. The CDR3 is CASSYRADTQYF. CDR3 DNA sequence: TGTGCCAGCAGTTACCGCGCGGATACGCAGTATTTT.

This chain links TRBV6-5 with TRBJ1-1; a weak D match, TRBD1 (5 bases). V lost 7 bases to trimming and J lost 4 bases, with 10 bases between them. The CDR3 has 12 residues. In germline, CDR1 is MNHEY, CDR2 SVGAGI. The CDR3 nucleotides read TGTGCCAGCAAACGACAGACCACTGAAGCTTTCTTT. Translated, it gives CASKRQTTEAFF.

The J gene is TRBJ1-2, the V gene TRBV6-8; D gene uncertain. Germline CDR1 MNHGY, CDR2 SAAAGT. V lost 0 bases to trimming and J lost 4 bases, with 9 bases between them. This CDR3 has 14 amino acids. The CDR3 DNA reads as TGTGCCAGCAGTTACTCGATGGAGGGCTATGGCTACACCTTC. Residues: CASSYSMEGYGYTF.

The chain links TRBV29-1 to TRBJ1-5; no reliable D call. The germline V gene encodes CDR1 SQVTM and CDR2 ANQGSEA. Between the trimmed V and J ends, which lost 4 bases and 7 bases, there was a span of 11 bases. This CDR3 spans 12 amino acids. As DNA, the CDR3 is TGCAGCGTTGTAACCTCGGGGCAGCCCCAGCATTTT. It codes for CSVVTSGQPQHF.

The chain carries TRBV6-5 and TRBJ1-1, with 7 bases lining up with TRBD1. Germline V gene data show CDR1 as MNHEY and CDR2 as SVGAGI. With V trimmed by 1 base and J by 6 bases, 5 bases remained unmatched. This CDR3 is 14 amino acids long. CDR3 sequence: CASSYFDRVSEAFF. The CDR3 bases are TGTGCCAGCAGTTACTTTGACAGGGTTTCTGAAGCTTTCTTT.

J is TRBJ1-4 and V is TRBV6-5, with D maybe TRBD1 (5 bases). The V end lost 5 bases, the J end lost 6 bases, and 16 bases lay between the germline ends. The CDR3 loop spans 15 amino acids. Looked up from germline, CDR1 is MNHEY and CDR2 is SVGAGI. CDR3 sequence (DNA): TGTGCCAGCAGTCCCGAAGGGGTAAGGCATGAAAAACTGTTTTTT. This codes for CASSPEGVRHEKLFF.

This clone has more than one count but fewer than ten. J is TRBJ2-2 and V is TRBV11-3; 8 bases are a match to TRBD1. Germline CDR1 SGHNT, CDR2 YENEEA. The CDR3 loop spans 15 amino acids. The trim removed 5 bases at V and 1 base at J, leaving 3 bases unmatched. In nucleotides, the CDR3 is TGTGCCAGCAGCCGCGACAGGGGGAACACCGGGGAGCTGTTTTTT. Encoded protein: CASSRDRGNTGELFF.

There are a few counts of this clone. This chain joins TRBV5-1 and TRBJ1-6; 7 bases agree with TRBD1. The CDR3 has 15 residues. The ends lost 2 bases at V and 6 bases at J; junction bases unmatched: 5. The germline V gene encodes CDR1 SGHRS and CDR2 YFSETQ. The chain's CDR3 is CASSFNRGPNSPLHF. CDR3 sequence (DNA): TGCGCCAGCAGCTTTAACAGGGGTCCTAATTCACCCCTCCACTTT.

DNA of the CDR3: TGTGCCAGCAGCTCCCAGGGTGGCTACACCTTC. Encoded protein: CASSSQGGYTF. The V and J genes are TRBV28 and TRBJ1-2; the D gene is possibly TRBD1 (5 bases). V dropped 6 bases and J dropped 7 bases, with 9 bases sitting between them. Germline V gene lookup returns CDR1 MDHEN and CDR2 SYDVKM. The CDR3 has 11 amino acids.

This chain connects TRBV5-1 to TRBJ2-3; 9 bases align to TRBD1. V was clipped by 7 bases and J by 3 bases; unmatched bases: 6. This CDR3 spans 14 amino acids. The germline CDR1 and CDR2 sequences are SGHRS and YFSETQ. The CDR3 loop is CASAGTGQTDTQYF. The CDR3 DNA reads TGCGCCAGCGCCGGGACAGGGCAAACAGATACGCAGTATTTT.

V is TRBV5-1 and J is TRBJ1-1; the match to TRBD1 covers 9 bases. The J segment lost 0 bases and the V segment lost 0 bases, leaving 9 bases of the junction unmatched. The CDR3 runs 18 residues. Germline V gene sequence: CDR1 SGHRS, CDR2 YFSETQ. CDR3 nucleotides: TGCGCCAGCAGCTTGGGCGTCGGGGACAGGGTGATGAACACTGAAGCTTTCTTT. Protein: CASSLGVGDRVMNTEAFF.